Detailed here is one T cell receptor beta chain. The target antigen is unknown. The data are from a study of shared clonotypes between healthy human individuals. This table comes from immunoSEQ multiplex PCR, and its TCRdb copy is limited to in-frame clones, with some not included. Of some 1.1 million clones listed, approximately 80% are singletons. All of the donors resided in Nashville, Tennessee, and each was a Caucasian adult. Partitioning of CD4+ cells yielded a CD45RA+ naive subset and a CD45RA-negative memory subset. General study results and limits: Compared with clonotypes that all four donors shared, non-shared clonotypes had lower generation probabilities.

The sequence was collected from a man aged 18 to 30 in good health. Some clones in this sample may be carry-over from other donors' samples. Sequenced material: memory CD4+ T cells from PBMCs. Subset given: CD45RA-negative fraction.

The CDR3 nucleotides read TGTGCCACCTACCAATTGGGAGGGGGCTATGGCTACACCTTC. Its protein is CATYQLGGGYGYTF. The V call is TRBV28, the J call TRBJ1-2, with D tentatively TRBD1 (6 bases). Trimming cost V 10 bases and J 4 bases, with 19 bases left between them. The CDR3 has 14 amino acids. CDR1 MDHEN and CDR2 SYDVKM come from the germline V gene.